This T cell receptor beta chain was sequenced for a study of cytomegalovirus exposure and HLA in healthy donors. Use of 60 Vbeta and 13 Jbeta primers characterized the PCR. Measured with immunoSEQ multiplex PCR; TCRdb has only the in-frame clones, and not every one. This sample's table has 70,000 to 85,000 clones. CDR3 length: 17 residues. Germline CDR1 is GTSNPN and CDR2 is SVGIG (reference sequence). V shed 3 bases, J shed 9 bases, and the junction held 18 bases outside the gene matches. The chain carries TRBV30 and TRBJ2-1, with 9 bases aligning to TRBD2. This TCR was sampled from a female donor in good health and CMV-seropositive. Sequencing was performed on PBMCs. The CDR3 sequence is CAWRRAGGQAIRSEQFF. CDR3 DNA sequence: TGTGCCTGGAGGAGGGCGGGGGGGCAGGCAATCCGTTCTGAGCAGTTCTTC. The variable domain in full, completed from reference TRBV30 and TRBJ2-1, reads SQTIHQWPATLVQPVGSPLSLECTVEGTSNPNLYWYRQAAGRGLQLLFYSVGIGQISSEVPQNLSASRPQDRQFILSSKKLLLSDSGFYLCAWRRAGGQAIRSEQFFGPGTRLTVL.